The clone carrying this T cell receptor (beta chain) occurred many times. The antigen is undetermined. Out of roughly 9.1 ml of fresh peripheral blood came the PBMCs. This sample was taken from a study of T cells in Graves' hyperthyroidism and ophthalmopathy. Study findings and constraints: With a median lead of about six months before onset, the model predicted ophthalmopathy. Expanded thyroid clonotypes (above 0.001) were mostly also found in blood. From stable hyperthyroidism, ophthalmopathy was separated by a 13 V-J model.

V lost 3 bases and J lost 2, with 22 bases in between. This CDR3 is 18 amino acids long. Amplification targeted TCR beta CDR3 regions from RNA transcripts. Initially, a first-round RT-PCR of the TCR CDR3 employed the HTBI primer set. TCRdb passed the multiplex PCR reads through MiXCR, listing each CDR3 protein once. This table holds 400,000 to 600,000 distinct CDR3 sequences, around 21% found once. The TCR comes from a young man with Graves' hyperthyroidism. The specimen was blood. This rearrangement joins TRBV12-3 or TRBV12-4 to TRBJ2-5, with D possibly being TRBD2 (5 bases). For the CDR3, the DNA is TGTGCCAGCAGTTTGGGAAGGACTCCGCGACTTACTCAAGAGACCCAGTACTTC. Encoded protein: CASSLGRTPRLTQETQYF.